This T cell receptor (beta chain) came from a study of T cells after posttransplantation cyclophosphamide. Study-wide results and limits: Donor-recipient repertoire similarity was low at 1-2 months, rising over year one.

Sequenced by immunoSEQ multiplex PCR; TCRdb stores in-frame clones only, minus some. This table holds 51,000 or so clones, 94% found once. The V and J ends lost 6 bases and 5 bases, in that order; junction bases with no gene match: 12. The CDR3 runs 16 residues. From germline, CDR1 is MGHDK and CDR2 SYGVNS. To note about this clone: What it recognizes is unknown.

This chain joins TRBV25-1 and TRBJ1-5; TRBD1 matches at 8 bases. The material sequenced was PBMCs. This clonotype was sampled from a woman aged 25 to 45 in good health and a related stem cell transplant donor. As DNA, the CDR3 is TGTGCCAGCAGGGGATCCGGGACAGGAGGGGATCAGCCCCAGCATTTT. Its protein product is CASRGSGTGGDQPQHF.